This T cell receptor (beta chain) appears in the sequencing data of a study of cytomegalovirus exposure and HLA in healthy donors. Points from the study as a whole: Subsequent analysis found a tendency for first-cohort TCR clusters to co-occur within the 120 or so validation repertoires. The study put some 160 TCR beta chains on its list as cytomegalovirus-associated.

A note on this clone: Its specificity is unknown.

Here immunoSEQ multiplex PCR was the method, and the copy in TCRdb shows in-frame clones only, minus some. The sample has some 290,000 clones, around 90% seen once. This CDR3 contains 14 residues. The ends were cut back, 1 base at V and 7 bases at J, with 13 bases in the middle. CDR1 and CDR2 from the germline V gene are PRHDT and FYEKMQ (reference sequence). The J gene is TRBJ1-2, the V gene TRBV13; D gene unclear. The sample was PBMCs. This sequence originates from a man aged 25-45 years in good health and CMV-seronegative. DNA for the CDR3: TGTGCCAGCAGCTTAGTAATCCTTTTTTCTGGCTACACCTTC. As protein: CASSLVILFSGYTF. Complete variable domain (other parts from reference TRBV13 and TRBJ1-2): AAGVIQSPRHLIKEKRETATLKCYPIPRHDTVYWYQQGPGQDPQFLISFYEKMQSDKGSIPDRFSAQQFSDYHSELNMSSLELGDSALYFCASSLVILFSGYTFGSGTRLTVV.